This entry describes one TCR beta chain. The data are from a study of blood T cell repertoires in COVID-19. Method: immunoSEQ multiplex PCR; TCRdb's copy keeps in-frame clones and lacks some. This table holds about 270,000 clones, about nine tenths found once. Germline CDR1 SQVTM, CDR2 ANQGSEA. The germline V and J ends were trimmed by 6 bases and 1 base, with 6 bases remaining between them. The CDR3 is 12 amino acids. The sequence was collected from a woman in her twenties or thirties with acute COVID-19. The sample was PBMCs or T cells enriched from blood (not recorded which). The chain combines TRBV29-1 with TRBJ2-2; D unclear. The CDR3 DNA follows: TGCAGCGTCGCGGAGAACACCGGGGAGCTGTTTTTT. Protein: CSVAENTGELFF.